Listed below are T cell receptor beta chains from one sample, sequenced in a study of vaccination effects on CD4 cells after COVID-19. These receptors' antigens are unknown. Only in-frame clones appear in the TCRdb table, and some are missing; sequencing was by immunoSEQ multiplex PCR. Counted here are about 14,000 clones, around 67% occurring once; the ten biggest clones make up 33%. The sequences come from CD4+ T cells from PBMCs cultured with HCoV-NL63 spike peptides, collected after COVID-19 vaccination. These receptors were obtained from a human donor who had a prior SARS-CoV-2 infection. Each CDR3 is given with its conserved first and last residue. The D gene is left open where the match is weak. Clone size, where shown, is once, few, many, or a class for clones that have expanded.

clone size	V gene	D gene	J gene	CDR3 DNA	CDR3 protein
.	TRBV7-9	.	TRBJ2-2	TGTGCCAGCAGCCAGGGTTCTGCCGGGGAGCTGTTTTTT	CASSQGSAGELFF
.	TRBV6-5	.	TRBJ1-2	TGTGCCAGCAGTCCCTCAGGGACTCTGGGCTACACCTTC	CASSPSGTLGYTF
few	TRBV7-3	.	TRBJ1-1	TGTGCCAGCAGCTTATCCGGGTTTGGCACTGAAGCTTTCTTT	CASSLSGFGTEAFF
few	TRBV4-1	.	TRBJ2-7	TGCGCCAGCAGCCAAGATCAGGGAATGGTGCAGTACTTC	CASSQDQGMVQYF
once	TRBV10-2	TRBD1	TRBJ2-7	TGCGCCAGCAGTGGGACAGGGGGCCGCGAGCAGTACTTC	CASSGTGGREQYF
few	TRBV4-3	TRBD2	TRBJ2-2	TGCGCCAGCAGCCAAGATAGCGGGAGGGCCGCCGGGGAGCTGTTTTTT	CASSQDSGRAAGELFF
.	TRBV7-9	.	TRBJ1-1	TGTGCCAGCAGCTCCCACTGGGTTCCAGCTTTCTTT	CASSSHWVPAFF
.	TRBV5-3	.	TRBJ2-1	TGTGCCAGAAGCTTGTACCGCCCGCCTGTGGTAAGTGAGCAGTTCTTC	CARSLYRPPVVSEQFF
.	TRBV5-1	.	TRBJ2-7	TGCGCCAGCAGCCCCGGAGGATCCTACGAGCAGTACTTC	CASSPGGSYEQYF
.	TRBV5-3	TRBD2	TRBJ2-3	TGTGCCAGAAGCTTGTTGCTAGCGGGGGCAGATACGCAGTATTTT	CARSLLLAGADTQYF
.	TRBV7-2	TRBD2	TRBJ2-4	TGTGCCAGCAGCAAACAGGGCGGGAGGGCCGGGGACATTCAGTACTTC	CASSKQGGRAGDIQYF
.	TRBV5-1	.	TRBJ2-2	TGCGCCACCGCGCTCGGGGCGCTTGGCACCGGGGAGCTGTTTTTT	CATALGALGTGELFF
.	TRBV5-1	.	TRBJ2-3	TGCGCCAGCAGCTCTGTACCGGGTGTACTCACAGATACGCAGTATTTT	CASSSVPGVLTDTQYF
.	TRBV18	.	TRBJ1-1	TGTGCCAGCTCACCCAAGTGGAGGGACACTGAAGCTTTCTTT	CASSPKWRDTEAFF
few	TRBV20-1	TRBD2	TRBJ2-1	TGCAGTGCTAGTACCCTCCTAGCGGGGGGGAGCTCCTACAATGAGCAGTTCTTC	CSASTLLAGGSSYNEQFF
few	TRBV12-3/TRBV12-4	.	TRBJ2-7	TGTGCCAGCAGTCTCAACAGGGTCGGGCAGTACTTC	CASSLNRVGQYF
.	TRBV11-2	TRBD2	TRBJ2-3	TGTGCCAGCAGCTTCCAGGCGGGGGGGCCGGGAGATACGCAGTATTTT	CASSFQAGGPGDTQYF
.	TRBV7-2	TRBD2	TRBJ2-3	TGTGCCAGCAGCTTACTAGCGGGAGTAGATACGCAGTATTTT	CASSLLAGVDTQYF
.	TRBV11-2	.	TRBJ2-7	TGTGCCAGCAGCTCATCCGACATGGGGGGTTCTCGCGAGCAGTACTTC	CASSSSDMGGSREQYF
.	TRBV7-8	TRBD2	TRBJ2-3	TGTGCCAGCAGCCGAGGGGGGACTAGCGGGGGATCTACGCAGTATTTT	CASSRGGTSGGSTQYF
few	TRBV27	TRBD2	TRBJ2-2	TGTGCCAGCAGTCCCCGACTAGCGGGAGATTGGAACACCGGGGAGCTGTTTTTT	CASSPRLAGDWNTGELFF
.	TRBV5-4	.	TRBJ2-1	TGTGCCAGCAGCTCCATAGGGGGGTACAATGAGCAGTTCTTC	CASSSIGGYNEQFF
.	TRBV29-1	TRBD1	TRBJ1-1	TGCAGCGCGGCGCAGGGGGCGTTCGCTGAAGCTTTCTTT	CSAAQGAFAEAFF
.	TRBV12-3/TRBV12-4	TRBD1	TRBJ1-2	TGTGCCAGCAGTTTAGGGGACAGGGAACGCTACACCTTC	CASSLGDRERYTF
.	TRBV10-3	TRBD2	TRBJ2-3	TGTGCCATCGGCCTAGCGGGAGTTACAGATACGCAGTATTTT	CAIGLAGVTDTQYF
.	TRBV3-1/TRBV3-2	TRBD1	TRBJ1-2	TGTGCCAGCAGCCGACAGGGAAACGACTATGGCTACACCTTC	CASSRQGNDYGYTF
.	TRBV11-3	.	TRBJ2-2	TGTGCCAGCCGAAGGGGTGGCCTATTAAACACCGGGGAGCTGTTTTTT	CASRRGGLLNTGELFF
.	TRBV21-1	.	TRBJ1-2	TGTGTATCCCTAAACGTTGGGACAGAGCCTAACTATGGCTACACCTTC	CVSLNVGTEPNYGYTF
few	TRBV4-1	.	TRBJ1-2	TGCGCCAGCAGCCAAGCTCCGACAGCTAACTATGGCTACACCTTC	CASSQAPTANYGYTF
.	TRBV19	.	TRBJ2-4	TGTGCCAGTAGTATGGGAATGATTTGGGGTGGGAACATTCAGTACTTC	CASSMGMIWGGNIQYF
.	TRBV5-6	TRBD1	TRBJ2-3	TGTGCCAGCAGCTCGGCCGGAGACAGGGGCACAGATACGCAGTATTTT	CASSSAGDRGTDTQYF
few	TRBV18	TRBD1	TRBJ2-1	TGTGCCAGCTCACCCCCTACAGGGGGTGGATACAATGAGCAGTTCTTC	CASSPPTGGGYNEQFF
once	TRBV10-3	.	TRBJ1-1	TGTGCCATCAGTGAGCCGGGGACTTACCGGACTGAAGCTTTCTTT	CAISEPGTYRTEAFF
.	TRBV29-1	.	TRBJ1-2	TGCAGCGTGGCCATGGGGTGGGCTAACTATGGCTACACCTTC	CSVAMGWANYGYTF
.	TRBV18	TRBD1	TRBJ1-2	TGTGCCAGCTCAGCGGGACAGGTCTATGGCTACACCTTC	CASSAGQVYGYTF
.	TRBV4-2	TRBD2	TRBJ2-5	TGTGCCAGCAGCCAAGATCCTATAGCGGGAGGCTCCCGAGAGACCCAGTACTTC	CASSQDPIAGGSRETQYF
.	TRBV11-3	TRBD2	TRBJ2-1	TGTGCCAGCAGCTTCCCCGGCGGGGGTAAGCCCCAGTTCTTC	CASSFPGGGKPQFF
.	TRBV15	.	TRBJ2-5	TGTGCCACCAGCAGAGGGAGGACTTGGCTCCAAGAGACCCAGTACTTC	CATSRGRTWLQETQYF